The rows below give T cell receptor beta chains drawn from one sample of a study of OX40 agonist ivuxolimab in advanced cancers. The table came from immunoSEQ multiplex PCR; TCRdb's copy has only in-frame clones and leaves some out. Of tens of thousands of clones detected, 80% to 85% appear once; the ten largest clones hold 21%. The material was CD4+ or CD8+ T cells sorted from blood, obtained in a trial of the OX40 agonist ivuxolimab. Every receptor here comes from an adult with an advanced solid tumor such as melanoma, head and neck, liver or kidney cancer. CDR3s include the opening cysteine and the closing phenylalanine or tryptophan. D genes are given only for firm matches. The size entry is marked missing in some rows and otherwise reads once, few, many or a size class.

TRBJ2-6,TRBD1,-,TRBV30,TGTGCCTCCAGGGGGCTCTCTGGGGCCAACGTCCTGACTTTC,CASRGLSGANVLTF
TRBJ1-6,-,-,TRBV27,TGTGCCAGCAGTTTAGAGGGACCGCTGAGCTCCTATAATTCACCCCTCCACTTT,CASSLEGPLSSYNSPLHF
TRBJ2-7,-,-,TRBV21-1,TGTGCCAGCAGCAAAGCCGGGCGTTGGGTCAGTTCCTACGAGCAGTATTTC,CASSKAGRWVSSYEQYF
TRBJ1-3,TRBD1,-,TRBV28,TGTGCCAGCAGTTTACGGGGACAGATCTCTGGAAACACCATATATTTT,CASSLRGQISGNTIYF
TRBJ1-2,-,once,TRBV11-3,TGTGCCAGCAGCTTAGGATGTGTAGGACAGAACTATGGCTACACCTTC,CASSLGCVGQNYGYTF
TRBJ1-6,-,-,TRBV7-8,TGTGCCAGCAGCTCCAGGGTACAGGGTGGTTCACCCCTCCACTTT,CASSSRVQGGSPLHF
TRBJ1-5,-,-,TRBV9,TGTGCCAGCAGCGTCGGGGCCGGTTCGGGACGGAGCAATCAGCCCCAGCATTTT,CASSVGAGSGRSNQPQHF
TRBJ1-1,-,-,TRBV7-9,TGTGCCAGCGCTCTCGCCAGCTTATGGGATGGGGCTTTCTTT,CASALASLWDGAFF
TRBJ2-3,-,-,TRBV19,TGTGCCAGTAGTATAACAGGAACAGATACGCAGTATTTT,CASSITGTDTQYF
TRBJ2-7,-,-,TRBV28,TGTGCCAGCAGTTTCGGTGTTGGTAACTCCTACGAGCAGTACTTC,CASSFGVGNSYEQYF
TRBJ2-7,-,-,TRBV10-2,TGCGCCAGCAGAACCGGGACCGCTTCCTACGAGCAGTACTTC,CASRTGTASYEQYF
TRBJ1-1,-,-,TRBV6-1,TGTGCCACTCAGACGGGACCTATGAACACTGAAGCTTTCTTT,CATQTGPMNTEAFF
TRBJ2-2,-,few,TRBV6-6,TGTGCCAGCAGTCGCCTCGGGGGACCGAACACCGGGGAGCTGTTTTTT,CASSRLGGPNTGELFF
TRBJ1-6,-,few,TRBV6-6,TGTGCCAGCAGTTACGACGGACTTAGTTCACCCCTCCACTTT,CASSYDGLSSPLHF
TRBJ2-5,-,-,TRBV5-1,TGCGCCAGCAGGGGGACCGAGACCCAGTACTTC,CASRGTETQYF
TRBJ1-1,-,once,TRBV15,TGTGCCACCAGCAGAGATAAAAGGGGGGGCCGTGGCGAAGCTTTCTTT,CATSRDKRGGRGEAFF
TRBJ2-3,TRBD2,-,TRBV2,TGTGCCAGCACCGACGGGTCTCCGGGAGGTGGCACAGATACGCAGTATTTT,CASTDGSPGGGTDTQYF
TRBJ2-3,-,once,TRBV6-5,TGTGCCAGCAGTCCAGGGGCCGGGGATACGCAGTATTTT,CASSPGAGDTQYF
TRBJ1-6,-,-,TRBV6-5,TGTGCCAGCTCGTTGACAGAGAATTCACCCCTCCACTTT,CASSLTENSPLHF
TRBJ1-5,-,-,TRBV2,TGTGCCAGTCTTAGACAGGAGGGTCAGCCCCAGCATTTT,CASLRQEGQPQHF
TRBJ2-4,TRBD1,-,TRBV9,TGTGCCAGCAGCCCTGGGACAGGGGGCTACATTCAGTACTTC,CASSPGTGGYIQYF
TRBJ2-7,-,-,TRBV19,TGTGCCAGTAGTGTCTGGGGGCGTTCCTACGAGCAGTACTTC,CASSVWGRSYEQYF
TRBJ1-5,-,-,TRBV28,TGTGCCAGCAGCGCTAGAAGGATTAGCAATCAGCCCCAGCATTTT,CASSARRISNQPQHF
TRBJ2-1,-,-,TRBV9,TGTGCCAGCAGCCTCCGAGGGGACCTCGTATTTTCGGACAATGAGCAGTTCTTC,CASSLRGDLVFSDNEQFF
TRBJ2-1,-,-,TRBV7-2,TGTGCCAGCAGCTTAGATTGGTCCGGGGCCAGCTACAATGAGCAGTTCTTC,CASSLDWSGASYNEQFF
TRBJ1-3,-,-,TRBV13,TGTGCCAGCAGCCTTCAGAGCTCTGGAAACACCATATATTTT,CASSLQSSGNTIYF
TRBJ1-1,-,few,TRBV11-3,TGTGCCAGCAGCTTAGAGGAATCGGAGGGGCATACTGAAGCTTTCTTT,CASSLEESEGHTEAFF
TRBJ2-6,TRBD2,few,TRBV5-1,TGCGCCAGCAACCTCGGTCTGACTAGCGGAGGCGGGGCCAACGTCCTGACTTTC,CASNLGLTSGGGANVLTF
TRBJ2-3,TRBD2,once,TRBV7-6,TGTGCCAGCAGCTCGTGGACTAGGCGCCGATCTAGCACAGATACGCAGTATTTT,CASSSWTRRRSSTDTQYF
TRBJ2-7,-,-,TRBV6-6,TGTGCCAGCAGTTCCCAGGGCCGCGAGCAGTACTTC,CASSSQGREQYF
TRBJ2-2,TRBD2,-,TRBV4-3,TGCGCCAGCAGCCAAGAGGGACTAGGGGCGAACACCGGGGAGCTGTTTTTT,CASSQEGLGANTGELFF
TRBJ2-3,-,-,TRBV7-9,TGTGCCAGCAGCTTGGGGGAGTTAGATACGCAGTATTTT,CASSLGELDTQYF
TRBJ1-3,-,-,TRBV19,TGTGCCAGTAGCCCATGGACCGAGACCTCTGGAAACACCATATATTTT,CASSPWTETSGNTIYF
TRBJ1-1,-,-,TRBV5-4,TGTGCCAGCAGCTCCGAGGGAACTGAAGCTTTCTTT,CASSSEGTEAFF
TRBJ2-3,TRBD2,-,TRBV5-4,TGTGCCAGCAGCTTGGGACTAGCGGGAAGGGGAGATACGCAGTATTTT,CASSLGLAGRGDTQYF
TRBJ2-7,-,-,TRBV7-9,TGTGCCAGCAGCTCTACATCCTACGAGCAGTACTTC,CASSSTSYEQYF
TRBJ2-1,TRBD2,once,TRBV18,TGTGCCAGCTCACCACCAAGCCCGGGACTAGCGGGAGGCCCTGGGAATGAGCAGTTCTTC,CASSPPSPGLAGGPGNEQFF
TRBJ2-2,-,-,TRBV25-1,TGTGCCAGCAGTGAATGGAAGTCCGGGGAGCTGTTTTTT,CASSEWKSGELFF
TRBJ2-1,-,-,TRBV7-6,TGTGCCAGCAGCTTGGGCAAGCACAATGAGCAGTTCTTC,CASSLGKHNEQFF
TRBJ2-7,-,-,TRBV10-3,TGTGCCATCAGAGGGGCTGGTTCGGACGAGCAGTACTTC,CAIRGAGSDEQYF
TRBJ2-1,-,once,TRBV5-1,TGCGCCAGCAGCTCGGCCGCGCCAGTGGTCGATGAGCAGTTCTTC,CASSSAAPVVDEQFF
TRBJ1-2,-,-,TRBV7-9,TGTGCCAGCAGCCAAAGCTATGGCTACACCTTC,CASSQSYGYTF
TRBJ2-5,-,-,TRBV11-2,TGTGCCAGCAGCTTAAGAGGGGACGGCCAAGAGACCCAGTACTTC,CASSLRGDGQETQYF
TRBJ1-1,TRBD1,-,TRBV11-1,TGTGCCAGCAGCCCCAAGGGACAGCTCCTGATGAACACTGAAGCTTTCTTT,CASSPKGQLLMNTEAFF
TRBJ2-1,-,-,TRBV11-1,TGTGCCAGCAGCTACGTAGACTCCGATTCCTACAATGAGCAGTTCTTC,CASSYVDSDSYNEQFF
TRBJ2-7,TRBD1,-,TRBV28,TGTGCCAGCAGTCTCCTCCCGGGACAGGCCTACGAGCAGTACTTC,CASSLLPGQAYEQYF
TRBJ2-7,-,few,TRBV5-4,TGTGCCAGCAGCCCCTGCGAGCAGTACTTC,CASSPCEQYF
TRBJ2-7,-,-,TRBV6-1,TGTGCCAGCAGTTTTCCGGGAGCCGGTTTCTACGAGCAGTACTTC,CASSFPGAGFYEQYF
TRBJ2-7,-,-,TRBV6-1,TGTGCCAGCAAACAGGGCTACGAGCAGTACTTC,CASKQGYEQYF
TRBJ1-1,-,-,TRBV28,TGTGCCAGCAGTTTATGGGGGCCCGAAGCTTTCTTT,CASSLWGPEAFF
TRBJ1-6,-,-,TRBV6-5,TGTGCCAGCAGTGCCCCACAGTCACCCCTCCACTTT,CASSAPQSPLHF
TRBJ2-1,TRBD1,-,TRBV5-4,TGTGCCAGCAGCACCACCCGCTCCGGGACAGGGCGGAATGAGCAGTTCTTC,CASSTTRSGTGRNEQFF
TRBJ2-7,-,-,TRBV30,TGTGCCTGGGGAGCTACAGCCTACGAGCAGTACTTC,CAWGATAYEQYF